The clone carrying this T cell receptor (beta chain) has just a few counts. What it binds is not known. The entry originates in a study of blood T cells in healthy people across ages. Study summary: The capture of about one barcoded beta molecule per two T cells was achieved by template switching. Study-wide results and limits: Possibly confounding the expanded clonotype changes was the fact that donor CMV status was unknown. In long-lived donors, naive CD4+ cell counts and diversity exceeded those of aged donors.

Using a J-beta primer mix together with a sample-barcoded 5' primer, a second PCR was run for roughly 7 to 12 cycles. From the 5' RACE reads, TCRdb called clonotypes with MiXCR, one entry per CDR3 protein. The profile covers around 1.5 million distinct CDR3 sequences, with about 32% appearing a single time and roughly 10% taken by the ten largest. The junction had 12 bases not matched to a gene; V was cut back by 5 bases and J by 1 base. CDR1 and CDR2 (germline): SEHNR, FQNEAQ (reference sequence). This CDR3 comprises 18 residues. The sequencing input was blood. The receptor comes from a woman aged 25-40 years in good health. This chain joins TRBV7-9 and TRBJ2-2, with TRBD2 matching over 8 bases. CDR3 nucleotides: TGTGCCAGCAGCCCCGGAACACTAGCGGATAAGAACACCGGGGAGCTGTTTTTT. It encodes CASSPGTLADKNTGELFF.